This TCR beta chain was observed in a study of long-term antiretroviral therapy in people with HIV. A v3.0 immunoSEQ assay was performed at survey level. Data came from immunoSEQ multiplex PCR; TCRdb stores just in-frame clones and leaves some out. The repertoire holds about 25,000 clones, with more than 75% as singletons. Samples held roughly 0.95-10 million cryopreserved PBMC before DNA extraction. CDR1 is WNHNN, CDR2 SYGVQD, per germline (reference sequence). The CDR3 length is 16 residues. Trimming took off 2 bases at V and 4 bases at J, with 17 bases between the two ends. Worth noting for this clone: Its antigen is undetermined.

Study outcomes and limitations: Someone took the blood between about 2004 and 2017, maybe while older ART regimens were in use.

The source of this sequence is a man aged 25-45 years with HIV. The chain recombines TRBV10-1 with TRBJ1-2; no clear D. Specimen: unsorted PBMCs, collected 4.4 years after starting antiretroviral therapy. The CDR3 protein is CASSERRDTTIYGYTF. CDR3 bases: TGCGCCAGCAGTGAGAGGCGGGATACTACCATCTATGGCTACACCTTC.